This TCR beta chain was obtained from a study of T cell repertoires in cytomegalovirus infection (dated by TCRdb to between 2017 and 2020). In the study overall: Alongside well-studied HLA-B-restricted epitopes, the peptide stimulations were aimed at recently identified HLA-C-restricted CMV epitopes, whose presentation resists viral immunomodulation. Donor HLA type was relevant to the analysis, as public TCR beta signatures indicated carriage of CMV infection together with the matching HLA type. The full study reports these points: In the ex vivo response, HLA-C-restricted CMV-specific TCR beta clonotypes were dominant, and in two of eight donors the single most frequent clonotype came from this HLA-C-restricted group. Cumulative frequency of public TCR beta family members discriminated carriers of CMV infection plus the relevant HLA type in this cohort and an independent roughly 330-donor cohort.

This clonotype was detected a few times. There is no known antigen for this receptor. One base away there is no much larger clone; base qualities are not given. Instrument used: Illumina HiSeq 1500. TCRdb reanalyzed the raw reads on its own, using fastp at Q25 for trimming and MiXCR for clone calling, and kept in-frame beta chains. Under each unique CDR3 protein, matching rows form one entry showing the most common genes and DNA. The sample data list 110,000 or so distinct CDR3 sequences, and roughly 30% of these were observed just once. Approximately 41% of the sample is held by the ten biggest clonotypes. The intended sense of this specimen's treatment or condition label: in vitro stimulation with specific CMV peptide epitopes to enrich CMV-specific T cells. CDR1 and CDR2 are read off the germline V gene (reference sequence) as SEHNR and FQNEAQ. Reading from cysteine to phenylalanine, the CDR3 counts 17 amino acids. Just CDR3 DNA is preserved here, 51 bases in frame from base 1. For this chain, trimming is 0 bases at the V end and 10 bases at the J end, and the number of junction bases without a gene match is 11.

The specimen comprised CD8+ T cells from cultured PBMCs, sampled from culture after CMV antigen stimulation. The clonotype was recovered from a human donor in good health (CMV status not recorded). Some clones in this sample may be carry-over from other donors' samples. The chain uses TRBV7-9 and TRBJ2-1; 11 central nucleotides agree with TRBD2. The CDR3 sequence is CASSLALGLADLGEQFF. Read as DNA, the sequence is TGTGCCAGCAGCTTAGCTTTGGGACTAGCGGACCTCGGAGAGCAGTTCTTC.